The 21 T cell receptor beta chains below all came from one sample that was sequenced in a study of shared clonotypes between healthy human individuals (dated by TCRdb to the early 2020s). The library was built by means of the immunoSEQ multiplex PCR assay. The clones in this table, taken by TCRdb from immuneACCESS, are in-frame only. Not every clone is retained; where verified, under half of the shortfall comes from an unresolved V gene, and the cause of the rest is unknown. The sample has approximately 2,000,000 clones on record, 93% of them singletons. Of the sample, around 1.7% falls within the top ten clones. CD8 naive samples were CD45RO-negative cells positively selected for CCR7, giving a CD45RA+CCR7+ population that excluded TemRA cells. Sequenced input: naive CD8+ T cells from PBMCs. The cell subset or site label corresponds to: CD45RA+CCR7+. These receptor sequences come from a man aged 18 to 30 in good health. Some clones in this sample may be carry-over from other donors' samples.

Note on this clone: Other DNA sequences in this specimen translate into the identical CDR3. The rearrangement links TRBV27 to TRBJ1-2, with unresolved D. V dropped 0 bases and J dropped 0 bases, with 5 bases sitting between them. This CDR3 has 14 amino acids. CDR1 and CDR2 from the germline V gene are MNHEY and SMNVEV (reference sequence). The CDR3 DNA sequence: TGTGCCAGCAGTTTATCGAGGGCTAACTATGGCTACACCTTC. It specifies CASSLSRANYGYTF.

The rearrangement uses TRBV10-3 and TRBJ2-3; 12 bases agree with TRBD2. CDR1 is ENHRY and CDR2 is SYGVKD in the germline V gene. V gave up 2 bases and J gave up 0 bases; unmatched junction bases: 3. The CDR3 totals 17 residues. The CDR3 DNA is TGTGCCATCAGTGAGCTAGGACTAGCGGGGAGCACAGATACGCAGTATTTT. It codes for CAISELGLAGSTDTQYF.

CDR3: CASSLPGTSGLGGSYNEQFF. For the CDR3, the DNA is TGTGCCAGCAGTTTACCCGGGACTAGCGGGTTGGGAGGCTCCTACAATGAGCAGTTCTTC. The chain links TRBV28 to TRBJ2-1; TRBD2 agrees at 12 bases. Germline values: CDR1 MDHEN, CDR2 SYDVKM. J gave up 0 bases and V 2 bases, and 11 bases lay outside the gene matches. This CDR3 has 20 amino acids.

Note on this clone: Other DNA sequences in the sample encode the same CDR3. The CDR3 protein is CASSYGSNEQFF. The CDR3 bases are TGTGCCAGCAGTTACGGATCCAATGAGCAGTTCTTC. The chain joins TRBV6-5 to TRBJ2-1; no firm D call. The germline gives CDR1 MNHEY, CDR2 SVGAGI. Trimming took off 2 bases at V and 6 bases at J, with 5 bases between the two ends. This CDR3 contains 12 residues.

Written as DNA, the CDR3 is TGTGCCCTGAGGGGAGATCAAGAGACCCAGTACTTC. This gives the protein CALRGDQETQYF. The chain employs TRBV7-9 and TRBJ2-5; D may be TRBD1 or TRBD2 (5 bases each). Germline CDR1 SEHNR, CDR2 FQNEAQ (reference sequence). Trimming left V 11 bases short and J 2 bases short, with 12 bases between. This CDR3 is built from 12 residues.

This chain joins TRBV28 and TRBJ1-3; a possible D gene is TRBD1 (5 bases). V was pared by 3 bases and J by 0 bases, with 15 bases between. Germline CDR1 MDHEN, CDR2 SYDVKM. This CDR3 has 17 residues. The CDR3 DNA follows: TGTGCCAGCAGTTTTTGGGGGGACTGGAGCTCTGGAAACACCATATATTTT. Translating it yields CASSFWGDWSSGNTIYF.

The J gene is TRBJ2-5, the V gene TRBV11-2, with D perhaps TRBD1 (6 bases). The germline V and J ends were trimmed by 2 bases and 7 bases, with 11 bases remaining between them. CDR1 is SGHAT, CDR2 FQNNGV, per germline. This CDR3 is built from 13 residues. CDR3 residues: CASSLTQGRTQYF. The CDR3 DNA follows: TGTGCCAGCAGCTTAACACAGGGTCGGACCCAGTACTTC. The variable domain in full, completed from reference TRBV11-2 and TRBJ2-5, reads EAGVAQSPRYKIIEKRQSVAFWCNPISGHATLYWYQQILGQGPKLLIQFQNNGVVDDSQLPKDRFSAERLKGVDSTLKIQPAKLEDSAVYLCASSLTQGRTQYFGPGTRLLVL.

The chain has TRBV27 and TRBJ1-5; TRBD1 is a possible D gene (5 bases). V lost 6 bases to trimming and J lost 4 bases, with 13 bases between them. The CDR3 totals 14 residues. Germline CDR1 reads MNHEY; CDR2 reads SMNVEV (reference sequence). The CDR3: CASRHTGTNQPQHF. DNA of the CDR3: TGTGCCAGCAGGCACACAGGCACTAATCAGCCCCAGCATTTT.

The V gene is TRBV6-1, the J gene TRBJ2-3, with a tentative D call TRBD2 (6 bases). Trimming left V 6 bases short and J 5 bases short, with 9 bases between. The CDR3 consists of 12 residues. The germline V gene has CDR1 MNHNS and CDR2 SASEGT. The CDR3 DNA reads as TGTGCCAGCAGCCCCGGGAGAGATACGCAGTATTTT. Encoded protein: CASSPGRDTQYF.

V usage is TRBV11-2 and J usage is TRBJ1-1; possible D gene TRBD1, 5 bases. In germline, CDR1 is SGHAT, CDR2 FQNNGV. V was shortened by 6 bases and J by 5 bases, with 22 bases between the two germline ends. This CDR3 contains 16 residues. CDR3 protein: CASRPGVGPRTTEAFF. In DNA form, the CDR3 reads TGTGCCAGCAGACCTGGGGTGGGGCCACGAACAACTGAAGCTTTCTTT.

The chain uses TRBV11-2 and TRBJ1-5, with D hard to call. CDR3 length: 15 residues. Germline V lookup: CDR1 SGHAT, CDR2 FQNNGV. V was trimmed by 1 base and J by 0 bases, leaving 7 bases between them. Here the CDR3 DNA reads TGTGCCAGCAGCTTAGGTCCTGTTAGCAATCAGCCCCAGCATTTT. Protein: CASSLGPVSNQPQHF.

The chain combines TRBV13 with TRBJ1-2; no reliable D call. CDR1 PRHDT and CDR2 FYEKMQ come from the germline V gene (reference sequence). The CDR3 length is 14 residues. The V gene lost 5 bases and the J gene lost 1 base, with 11 bases spanning the gap. In nucleotides, the CDR3 is TGTGCCAGCAGCGTCTCTACGCTTAACTATGGCTACACCTTC. Encoded protein: CASSVSTLNYGYTF.

A word on this clone: The same CDR3 arises from other DNA sequences in this sample as well. The chain joins TRBV29-1 to TRBJ1-2; D remains ambiguous. The V gene lost 0 bases and the J gene lost 7 bases, with 12 bases spanning the gap. The CDR3 loop spans 13 amino acids. CDR1 is SQVTM and CDR2 is ANQGSEA in the germline V gene. In DNA form, the CDR3 reads TGCAGCGTTGAAGACGGTGGCCAGGTTGGCTACACCTTC. This sequence encodes CSVEDGGQVGYTF.

This clone has just one count. The same CDR3 can be traced to other DNA sequences in this sample. The rearrangement links TRBV19 to TRBJ2-7; TRBD1 agrees at 11 bases. CDR1 and CDR2 from the germline V gene are LNHDA and SQIVND (reference sequence). The CDR3 is 15 residues long. V lost 6 bases and J lost 0; bases outside the gene matches: 4. CDR3 protein: CASSPGTGGSYEQYF. The DNA of the CDR3 is TGTGCCAGTAGCCCCGGGACAGGGGGCTCCTACGAGCAGTACTTC. Together with reference TRBV19 and TRBJ2-7, the CDR3 gives the full variable domain: DGGITQSPKYLFRKEGQNVTLSCEQNLNHDAMYWYRQDPGQGLRLIYYSQIVNDFQKGDIAEGYSVSREKKESFPLTVTSAQKNPTAFYLCASSPGTGGSYEQYFGPGTRLTVT.

In its sample, this clone was seen once. This rearrangement joins TRBV11-2 to TRBJ2-7; 9 bases match TRBD2. The CDR3 sequence is 18 residues long. CDR1 is SGHAT, CDR2 FQNNGV, per germline. V shed 1 base and J 1 base; nucleotides not matched to a gene: 11. The CDR3 reads CASSLAPISGSWSYEQYF. The CDR3 coding sequence is TGTGCCAGCAGCTTAGCCCCGATTAGCGGGAGTTGGTCCTACGAGCAGTACTTC.

The chain joins TRBV27 to TRBJ2-7; 8 bases match TRBD1. J lost 2 bases, V lost 1 base, and 10 bases had no gene match. The CDR3 extends over 17 amino acids. The V gene's germline CDR1 is MNHEY and CDR2 SMNVEV (reference sequence). CDR3 in amino acids: CASSLLTGDGTPYEQYF. The CDR3, as DNA: TGTGCCAGCAGTTTATTGACAGGGGACGGGACCCCCTACGAGCAGTACTTC.

V and J are TRBV5-4 and TRBJ1-1, with D possibly matching TRBD1 (5 bases). V was cut by 4 bases and J by 1 base, with 14 bases left in between. The CDR3 consists of 15 residues. Germline loops: CDR1 SGHNT, CDR2 YYREEE (reference sequence). The CDR3: CASSPGYGTNTEAFF. The CDR3 DNA reads as TGTGCCAGCAGCCCAGGGTACGGTACGAACACTGAAGCTTTCTTT.

This sequence joins TRBV6-5 and TRBJ2-3, with 8 bases that match TRBD1. The CDR3 is made up of 15 amino acids. V lost 5 bases and J lost 4; bases outside the gene matches: 8. The germline gives CDR1 MNHEY, CDR2 SVGAGI. DNA for the CDR3: TGTGCCAGCAGTCGGACAGGGAGGTCCTCAGATACGCAGTATTTT. Protein: CASSRTGRSSDTQYF.

This sequence joins TRBV30 and TRBJ1-3, with a possible D match to TRBD1 (5 bases). The CDR3 is 14 amino acids. Germline CDR1 GTSNPN, CDR2 SVGIG (reference sequence). Between the trimmed V and J ends, which lost 2 bases and 0 bases, there was a span of 8 bases. The CDR3 nucleotides read TGTGCCTGGAGTCTGGGGCACTCTGGAAACACCATATATTTT. Translating gives CAWSLGHSGNTIYF.

This clone is a singleton in its sample. DNA for the CDR3: TGTGCCAGCAGCAAAATGAGCACGGGGAGCACAGATACGCAGTATTTT. Its protein product is CASSKMSTGSTDTQYF. This chain uses TRBV4-2 with TRBJ2-3; a possible D gene is TRBD2 (5 bases). Trimming took 5 bases from V and 0 from J, leaving 15 bases between them. CDR1 LGHNA and CDR2 YNFKEQ come from the germline V gene. The CDR3 loop spans 16 amino acids.

Details on this clone: The same CDR3 can be traced to other DNA sequences in this sample. This chain links TRBV9 with TRBJ2-7; 8 bases map to TRBD2. After removal of 2 bases from V and 0 bases from J, the junction contained 4 bases not matched to a gene. Germline V gene sequence: CDR1 SGDLS, CDR2 YYNGEE. This CDR3 is 15 amino acids long. CDR3 bases: TGTGCCAGCAGCGTTGCGGGAGGACCCTCCTACGAGCAGTACTTC. It yields the protein CASSVAGGPSYEQYF.